The 13 T cell receptor beta chains given below trace back to one sample, sequenced in a study of vaccination effects on CD4 cells after COVID-19. Subsequent to a culture period of more than 9 days, CD4+ T cells were isolated. For these TCRs, the target antigens are not known. The assay was immunoSEQ multiplex PCR, and TCRdb's table has in-frame clones only and misses some. In the table there are tens of thousands of clones, 60% to 85% of which are singletons. The starting material was CD4+ T cells from PBMCs cultured without peptide, obtained before COVID-19 vaccination. The receptor set was obtained from a human donor who received a COVID-19 vaccine.

The rearrangement joins TRBV5-1 to TRBJ1-2; maybe TRBD1 (6 bases). The CDR3 consists of 14 residues. The germline V gene has CDR1 SGHRS and CDR2 YFSETQ. V lost 1 base and J lost 3, with 10 bases in between. In DNA, the CDR3 is TGCGCCAGCAGCTTGTCAGGGGCGGACTATGGCTACACCTTC. Its protein is CASSLSGADYGYTF. Full variable domain (missing parts from reference TRBV5-1 and TRBJ1-2): KAGVTQTPRYLIKTRGQQVTLSCSPISGHRSVSWYQQTPGQGLQFLFEYFSETQRNKGNFPGRFSGRQFSNSRSEMNVSTLELGDSALYLCASSLSGADYGYTFGSGTRLTVV.

The chain uses TRBV21-1 and TRBJ2-7; the D call in the table, TRBD1, was not verified against the DNA. TRBV21-1 is recorded as a pseudogene. The CDR3 extends over 13 amino acids. CDR3 sequence: CASGKGREYEQYV. In DNA form, the CDR3 reads TGTGCCAGCGGCAAAGGCAGGGAATACGAGCAGTACGTC.

J is TRBJ1-5 and V is TRBV28; D gene unclear. Trimming took 1 base from V and 1 from J, leaving 8 bases between them. The CDR3 has 15 residues. Germline V gene data show CDR1 as MDHEN and CDR2 as SYDVKM. CDR3 sequence: CASSLYFPSNQPQHF. The CDR3 DNA reads as TGTGCCAGCAGTTTATACTTCCCGAGCAATCAGCCCCAGCATTTT.

The chain combines TRBV7-9 with TRBJ1-1; no clear D. The CDR3 spans 14 residues. Germline CDR1 reads SEHNR; CDR2 reads FQNEAQ (reference sequence). Trimming pared 0 bases from V and 2 bases from J, leaving 7 bases between. CDR3 region: CASSLASGNTEAFF. The DNA for the CDR3 is TGTGCCAGCAGCTTAGCTTCCGGAAACACTGAAGCTTTCTTT.

Only one count was recorded for this clone. The J gene is TRBJ1-5, the V gene TRBV27; D is unresolved. With 3 bases removed from V and 0 bases from J, the gap between germline ends came to 9 bases. The CDR3 loop spans 15 amino acids. CDR1 is MNHEY and CDR2 is SMNVEV in the germline V gene (reference sequence). The CDR3 bases are TGTGCCAGCAGTTTGGATCTTTATAGCAATCAGCCCCAGCATTTT. As protein: CASSLDLYSNQPQHF.

The CDR3 loop reads CASSSNFLLTDTQYF. Here the CDR3 DNA reads TGTGCCAGCAGTAGCAATTTTCTCCTCACAGATACGCAGTATTTT. The chain uses TRBV2 and TRBJ2-3; D is undetermined. The CDR3 has 15 residues. Trimming stripped 5 bases from V and 2 bases from J, with 14 bases between. From germline, CDR1 is SNHLY and CDR2 FYNNEI. The full variable domain, completed using reference TRBV2 and TRBJ2-3, is EPEVTQTPSHQVTQMGQEVILRCVPISNHLYFYWYRQILGQKVEFLVSFYNNEISEKSEIFDDQFSVERPDGSNFTLKIRSTKLEDSAMYFCASSSNFLLTDTQYFGPGTRLTVL.

V is TRBV3-1 (or the pseudogene TRBV3-2) and J is TRBJ2-5; 14 bases match TRBD2. CDR3 length: 14 residues. Losses at the gene ends were 10 bases for V and 4 bases for J; bases not matched to a gene: 5. In germline, CDR1 is LGHDT, CDR2 YNNKEL (reference sequence). CDR3 loop: CATLTSGGAETQYF. CDR3 coding DNA: TGTGCCACCCTGACTAGCGGGGGGGCAGAGACCCAGTACTTC.

This clone was seen only a few times. The chain has TRBV5-1 and TRBJ1-2; 8 nucleotides line up with TRBD1. V trimming: 6 bases; J trimming: 8 bases; junction bases outside the gene matches: 12. CDR3 length equals 14 residues. The germline CDR1 and CDR2 sequences are SGHRS and YFSETQ. The CDR3 sequence is CASTTGTGTLGYTF. Here the CDR3 DNA reads TGCGCCAGCACTACCGGGACAGGAACGTTGGGCTACACCTTC.

DNA for the CDR3: TGTGCCAGCAGCTCGCGGACAGGGGGAACAGATACGCAGTATTTT. Amino acids: CASSSRTGGTDTQYF. The V call is TRBV7-3, the J call TRBJ2-3, with 10 bases that match TRBD1. The CDR3 extends over 15 amino acids. Unmatched junction bases numbered 4, after V lost 4 bases and J lost 3 bases. Germline CDR1 and CDR2: SGHTA and FQGTGA. The whole variable domain, filled in from reference TRBV7-3 and TRBJ2-3, reads GAGVSQTPSNKVTEKGKYVELRCDPISGHTALYWYRQSLGQGPEFLIYFQGTGAADDSGLPNDRFFAVRPEGSVSTLKIQRTERGDSAVYLCASSSRTGGTDTQYFGPGTRLTVL.

This sequence joins TRBV19 and TRBJ1-6, with D perhaps matching TRBD1 (6 bases). The CDR3 has 13 amino acids. V shed 5 bases and J shed 9 bases, with 11 bases lying between them. Germline V gives CDR1 LNHDA, CDR2 SQIVND (reference sequence). In DNA form, the CDR3 reads TGTGCCAGTAGTGCGGGGGCCATTTCACCCCTCCACTTT. Protein: CASSAGAISPLHF. Combining the CDR3 with reference TRBV19 and TRBJ1-6 gives the whole variable domain DGGITQSPKYLFRKEGQNVTLSCEQNLNHDAMYWYRQDPGQGLRLIYYSQIVNDFQKGDIAEGYSVSREKKESFPLTVTSAQKNPTAFYLCASSAGAISPLHFGNGTRLTVT.

This clone was counted once. The V and J genes are TRBV30 and TRBJ1-5; D may be TRBD1 (5 bases). This CDR3 region has 15 residues. Germline V lookup: CDR1 GTSNPN, CDR2 SVGIG (reference sequence). Trimming took off 1 base at V and 0 bases at J, with 10 bases between the two ends. CDR3 in DNA: TGTGCCTGGAGTGGTCAGACAGCTAGCAATCAGCCCCAGCATTTT. It codes for CAWSGQTASNQPQHF.

V usage is TRBV30 and J usage is TRBJ1-5; 7 bases agree with TRBD1. Losses at the gene ends were 3 bases for V and 6 bases for J; bases not matched to a gene: 5. The CDR3 covers 13 residues. Per the germline V gene, CDR1 is GTSNPN and CDR2 is SVGIG (reference sequence). For the CDR3, the DNA is TGTGCCTGGAGAGAGGGGGCGGGTCAGCCCCAGCATTTT. Protein product: CAWREGAGQPQHF.

This clone has more than one count but fewer than ten. The rearrangement links TRBV5-1 to TRBJ2-7, with TRBD1 matching 9 bases. Trimming at V came to 2 bases and at J to 2 bases, leaving 2 bases not matched to a gene. From germline, CDR1 is SGHRS and CDR2 YFSETQ. The CDR3 covers 14 residues. The CDR3 DNA reads as TGCGCCAGCAGCTTCCGACAGGGGGCCTACGAGCAGTACGTC. Translation: CASSFRQGAYEQYV.